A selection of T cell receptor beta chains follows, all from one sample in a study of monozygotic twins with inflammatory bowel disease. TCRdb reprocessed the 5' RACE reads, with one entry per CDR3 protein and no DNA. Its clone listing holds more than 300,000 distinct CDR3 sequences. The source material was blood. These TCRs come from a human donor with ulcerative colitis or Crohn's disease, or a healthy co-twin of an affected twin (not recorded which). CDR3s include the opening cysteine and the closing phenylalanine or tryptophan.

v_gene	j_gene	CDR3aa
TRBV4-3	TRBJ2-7	CASSQDTVSYEQYF
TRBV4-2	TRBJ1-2	CASSQVGLQGDYGYTF
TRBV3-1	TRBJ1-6	CASSQEKFGDSPLHF
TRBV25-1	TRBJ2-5	CASSEYYETQYF
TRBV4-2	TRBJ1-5	CASSHQSLRASGQPQHF
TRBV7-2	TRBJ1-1	CASSSPGVSAFF
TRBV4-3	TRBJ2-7	CASSQGVTPGSWGQYF
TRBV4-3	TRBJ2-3	CASSPLTDSGGAGDTQYF
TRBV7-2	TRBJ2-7	CASSFGGTSGYEQYF
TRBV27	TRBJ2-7	CASSPGRAEQYF
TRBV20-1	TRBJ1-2	CSARGTANYGYTF
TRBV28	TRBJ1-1	CASSLVSRSTEAFF
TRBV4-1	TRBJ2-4	CASSQDGGPTRIQYF
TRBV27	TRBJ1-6	CASRMGQGGESSYNSPLHF
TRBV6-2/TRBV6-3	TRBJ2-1	CASSPGLHNEQFF
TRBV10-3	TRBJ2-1	CAIGEGRERQFF
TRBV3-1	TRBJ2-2	CASSQDTGLTGELFF